This T cell receptor beta chain was recovered during a study of T cell repertoires in cytomegalovirus infection. This clonotype has a count of ten or more. TCRdb analysed the reads with MiXCR anew, one entry per CDR3 protein. The repertoire holds 200,000 to 250,000 distinct CDR3 sequences, with around 6.2% as singletons. The CDR3 has 13 residues. Germline V gene sequence: CDR1 SNHLY, CDR2 FYNNEI. Trimming pared 4 bases from V and 6 bases from J, leaving 10 bases between. The TCR originated in a human donor in good health (CMV status not recorded). Some clones in this sample may be carry-over from other donors' samples. The genes are TRBV2 and TRBJ1-5, with unresolved D. Sequencing used PBMCs. The CDR3 nucleotides are TGTGCCAGCAGTGGGGAGGGTGGTCAGCCCCAGCATTTT. This encodes CASSGEGGQPQHF.